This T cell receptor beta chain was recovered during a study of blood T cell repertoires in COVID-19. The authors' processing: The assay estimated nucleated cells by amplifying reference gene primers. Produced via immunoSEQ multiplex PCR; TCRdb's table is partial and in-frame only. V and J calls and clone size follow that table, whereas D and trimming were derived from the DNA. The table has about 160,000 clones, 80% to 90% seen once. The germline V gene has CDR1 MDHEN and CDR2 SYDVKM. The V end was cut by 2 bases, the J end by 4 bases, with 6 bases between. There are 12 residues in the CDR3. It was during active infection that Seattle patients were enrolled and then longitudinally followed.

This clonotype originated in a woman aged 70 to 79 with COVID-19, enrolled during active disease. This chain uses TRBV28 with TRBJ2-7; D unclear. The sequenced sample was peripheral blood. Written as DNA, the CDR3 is TGTGCCAGCAGTTTACCAAAATACGAGCAGTACTTC. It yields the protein CASSLPKYEQYF.